This note documents a single TCR beta chain sequence. In its sample, this clonotype was seen a few times. No cognate antigen has been identified for it. One base away there is no much larger clone; base qualities are not given. This entry comes from a study of post-analysis software for immune sequencing data (dated by TCRdb to 2014 to 2015). General notes on the study: Recorded disease courses included relapsing-remitting, secondary progressive and progressive-relapsing multiple sclerosis, with some patients lacking subtype annotation. The patient repertoires were compared against 11 previously published healthy control repertoires obtained from donors aged about 6 to 28 years. A subset of samples was prepared in parallel using single-end sample barcoding, then pooled and co-amplified after Illumina adapter ligation. Results the study describes overall, beyond this receptor: Significantly higher frequencies in patients than in controls were found for five TRBV segments, including TRBV5-6, TRBV5-1 and TRBV20-1. Strong co-clustering of samples prepared in the same batch was shown by direct clustering with F measure, prompting a batch-effect correction. Normalized Chao1 diversity was significantly lower in multiple sclerosis patients than controls, suggesting substantial peripheral T-cell clonal expansion. The multiple sclerosis patient group was slightly younger than the control group.

The library was obtained by PCR. TCRdb names Illumina HiSeq 2500 as the instrument used. To reduce PCR and sequencing biases, unique molecular identifiers were built into the TCR beta cDNA libraries. Every 1 to 10 million input T cells yielded 500,000 or so cDNA molecules, meaning each molecule approximated one T cell. Patient libraries were prepared and sequenced with the same protocol used for the earlier healthy control dataset. Samples belonging to the same batch were prepared together, multiplexed and sequenced on a shared HiSeq lane. On the study's bioinformatics: Raw barcoded reads were processed with MIGEC, discarding single-read molecular identifier groups before consensus assembly and CDR3 extraction. VDJtools was used for post-analysis of the clonotype tables, with diversity normalized by down-sampling every dataset to the smallest sample size. In repertoire overlap clustering, CDR3 amino acid sequences, but not nucleotide sequences, were matched to correct batch-related cross-sample contamination. The raw public reads went through TCRdb reprocessing: fastp at Q25, MiXCR clone calling, in-frame beta chains kept. Every CDR3 protein is listed once, alongside the most common genes and DNA of its rows. These V and J calls derive from TCRdb rather than the authors' analysis. The sample yields approximately 730,000 distinct CDR3 sequences; roughly 50% were counted once. Roughly 4.9% of the sample is in the top ten clones.

Including cysteine and phenylalanine, the CDR3 has 16 amino acids. CDR3 DNA is the only sequence kept; it has 48 bases, read in frame from the first base. Taken from the germline V gene, the CDR1 and CDR2 loops are SGDLS and YYNGEE. The germline V and J ends show losses of 2 bases and 4 bases respectively, and no gene match explains 12 bases of the junction. To demonstrate the VDJtools post-analysis software, the study profiled TCR beta repertoires from the peripheral blood of 10 to 15 young patients with multiple sclerosis. The multiple sclerosis patients were children and adolescents between roughly 6 and 17 years of age.

The receptor was derived from a girl aged 5 to 17 with multiple sclerosis. The sequence links TRBV9 to TRBJ2-7; 7 middle bases align to TRBD1. Sequencing was performed on blood. The CDR3 region has the sequence CASSVSPGQPFYEQYF. The DNA reads TGTGCCAGCAGCGTTAGCCCGGGACAGCCCTTTTACGAGCAGTACTTC. Where the CDR3 stops, the reference TRBV9 and TRBJ2-7 genes take over; the full variable domain is DSGVTQTPKHLITATGQRVTLRCSPRSGDLSVYWYQQSLDQGLQFLIQYYNGEERAKGNILERFSAQQFPDLHSELNLSSLELGDSALYFCASSVSPGQPFYEQYFGPGTRLTVT.